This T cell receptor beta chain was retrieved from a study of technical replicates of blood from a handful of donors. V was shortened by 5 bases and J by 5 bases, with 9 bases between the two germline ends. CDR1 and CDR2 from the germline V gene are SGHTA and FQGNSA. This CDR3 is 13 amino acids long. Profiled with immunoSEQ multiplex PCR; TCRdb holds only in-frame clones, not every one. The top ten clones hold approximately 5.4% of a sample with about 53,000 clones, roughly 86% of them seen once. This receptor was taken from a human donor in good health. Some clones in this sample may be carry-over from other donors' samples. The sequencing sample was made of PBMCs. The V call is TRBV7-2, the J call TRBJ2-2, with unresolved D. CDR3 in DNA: TGTGCCAGCAGCACTTACGTTACCGGGGAGCTGTTTTTT. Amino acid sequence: CASSTYVTGELFF.